The source of this T cell receptor beta chain is a study of early T cells in non-severe SARS-CoV-2 infection. Background on the study: Sequencing targeted bulk RNA from unsorted whole blood, leaving chains unpaired. Findings and limits, study-wide: Missing private and CD4 specificities, VDJdb matching favored anti-spike CD8 responses.

The germline gives CDR1 SGHRS, CDR2 YFSETQ. The CDR3 extends over 15 amino acids. V lost 0 bases, J lost 5 bases, and 6 bases stayed unmatched. This clonotype was observed at least ten times. Its antigen is unidentified. Unique molecular identifiers were added to individual cDNA molecules. TCRdb reprocessed the 5' RACE reads with MiXCR, giving one entry per CDR3 protein. The sample shows under 85,000 distinct CDR3 sequences, approximately 13% of them seen only once. This TCR derives from an adult who was a healthcare worker with PCR-confirmed SARS-CoV-2 infection or an uninfected control (not recorded which). Sequencing input: whole blood. The chain combines TRBV5-1 with TRBJ2-7; TRBD2 matches 9 bases. In nucleotides, the CDR3 is TGCGCCAGCAGCTTGGTTCCAGCGGGAGGTAACGAGCAGTACTTC. Its translation: CASSLVPAGGNEQYF.